Each of the 12 T cell receptor beta chains below was sequenced from the same sample in a study of cytomegalovirus exposure and HLA in healthy donors. 13 Jbeta primers and 60 Vbeta primers were used for the PCR. Generated by immunoSEQ multiplex PCR, the TCRdb table keeps only in-frame clones and is missing some. The table shows approximately 200,000 clones, with 82% occurring only once. The sequenced sample was PBMCs. The receptors derive from a boy aged 2 to 9 in good health and CMV-seronegative.

This CDR3 reads CASSQGGAGDTQYF. As DNA, the CDR3 is TGTGCCAGCAGTCAAGGGGGGGCCGGTGATACGCAGTATTTT. V and J are TRBV7-3 and TRBJ2-3, with a weak D call TRBD2 (7 bases). The CDR3 is made up of 14 amino acids. The V and J ends lost 6 bases and 6 bases respectively, with 16 bases between them. The V gene's germline CDR1 is SGHTA and CDR2 FQGTGA.

V usage is TRBV9 and J usage is TRBJ2-3; 10 bases align to TRBD2. Germline assignment: CDR1 SGDLS and CDR2 YYNGEE. This CDR3 is built from 16 residues. Germline trimming cut 3 bases from V and 6 bases from J; bases unmatched to any gene: 10. The CDR3 sequence: CASSAGSGGAIDTQYF. In DNA form, the CDR3 reads TGTGCCAGCAGCGCCGGGAGCGGGGGGGCAATTGATACGCAGTATTTT. Supplemented by reference TRBV9 and TRBJ2-3, the full variable domain reads DSGVTQTPKHLITATGQRVTLRCSPRSGDLSVYWYQQSLDQGLQFLIQYYNGEERAKGNILERFSAQQFPDLHSELNLSSLELGDSALYFCASSAGSGGAIDTQYFGPGTRLTVL.

A single count supports this clone. This chain links TRBV7-2 with TRBJ1-6; TRBD1 matches 12 bases. Germline loops: CDR1 SGHTA, CDR2 FQGNSA. The CDR3 is 19 amino acids. Trimming cost V 10 bases and J 7 bases; bases outside gene matches: 20. The CDR3 nucleotides are TGTGCCACGCTTTCCGACGGGACAGGGGGCAGTTTAAGGAATTCACCCCTCCACTTT. Translated: CATLSDGTGGSLRNSPLHF.

This chain uses TRBV2 with TRBJ1-6; D gene ambiguous. Between the trimmed V and J ends, which lost 8 bases and 0 bases, there was a span of 11 bases. CDR3 length equals 15 residues. Germline V gives CDR1 SNHLY, CDR2 FYNNEI. Here the CDR3 reads CASSSPGSYNSPLHF. CDR3 in DNA: TGTGCCAGCTCTAGCCCGGGCTCCTATAATTCACCCCTCCACTTT.

This clone was counted a few times. The chain recombines TRBV30 with TRBJ2-3, with D possibly TRBD2 on 5 matching bases. The CDR3 totals 15 residues. The germline V and J ends were trimmed by 4 bases and 2 bases, with 16 bases remaining between them. Germline V CDR1 and CDR2: GTSNPN, SVGIG (reference sequence). In DNA form, the CDR3 reads TGTGCCTGGAATCATCGACCGGGGTCCACAGATACGCAGTATTTT. The encoded protein is CAWNHRPGSTDTQYF. The full variable domain, its missing parts supplied by reference TRBV30 and TRBJ2-3, is SQTIHQWPATLVQPVGSPLSLECTVEGTSNPNLYWYRQAAGRGLQLLFYSVGIGQISSEVPQNLSASRPQDRQFILSSKKLLLSDSGFYLCAWNHRPGSTDTQYFGPGTRLTVL.

The chain combines TRBV19 with TRBJ1-1; D may be TRBD1 (6 bases). Germline V gene sequence: CDR1 LNHDA, CDR2 SQIVND (reference sequence). The CDR3 length is 13 residues. V was pared by 6 bases and J by 1 base, with 9 bases between. CDR3 in DNA: TGTGCCAGTAGCTGGACAGAGAACACTGAAGCTTTCTTT. It translates to CASSWTENTEAFF.

J is TRBJ1-2 and V is TRBV30, with 8 nucleotides matching TRBD1. Per germline, CDR1 GTSNPN and CDR2 SVGIG (reference sequence). J lost 8 bases, V lost 2 bases, and 10 bases had no gene match. This CDR3 region has 14 residues. The chain's CDR3 is CAWSLRDRQEGYTF. The CDR3 DNA reads TGTGCCTGGAGTCTCCGGGACAGGCAAGAGGGCTACACCTTC.

The chain combines TRBV28 with TRBJ2-3, with TRBD2 identical over 7 bases. Trimming took 6 bases from V and 2 from J; bases not matched to a gene: 8. Germline V gives CDR1 MDHEN, CDR2 SYDVKM. The CDR3 is 15 residues long. CDR3 residues: CASSPRDYFTDTQYF. The CDR3, as DNA: TGTGCCAGCAGCCCCCGGGACTACTTCACAGATACGCAGTATTTT. Using reference TRBV28 and TRBJ2-3 for the parts outside the CDR3, the full variable domain is DVKVTQSSRYLVKRTGEKVFLECVQDMDHENMFWYRQDPGLGLRLIYFSYDVKMKEKGDIPEGYSVSREKKERFSLILESASTNQTSMYLCASSPRDYFTDTQYFGPGTRLTVL.

This clone appeared a single time. The rearrangement uses TRBV2 and TRBJ2-3; D may be TRBD2 (6 bases). Per germline, CDR1 SNHLY and CDR2 FYNNEI. The CDR3 covers 13 residues. Trimming shortened V by 7 bases and J by 2 bases, and 10 bases separated the two germline ends. The chain's CDR3 is CASMLLATDTQYF. The CDR3 DNA is TGTGCCAGCATGTTACTAGCCACAGATACGCAGTATTTT.

The gene calls are TRBV11-2 and TRBJ1-2, with 7 bases matching TRBD1. CDR1 is SGHAT, CDR2 FQNNGV, per germline. The ends lost 1 base at V and 2 bases at J; junction bases unmatched: 4. The CDR3 covers 15 residues. As DNA, the CDR3 is TGTGCCAGCAGCTTAGCCCCGGGACAGAACTATGGCTACACCTTC. As protein: CASSLAPGQNYGYTF.

The V and J genes are TRBV19 and TRBJ2-7; TRBD1 aligns across 10 bases. From germline, CDR1 is LNHDA and CDR2 SQIVND (reference sequence). The CDR3 has 15 residues. Trimming cost V 6 bases and J 4 bases; bases outside gene matches: 9. CDR3: CASSSTGGEWYEQYF. The CDR3 region has the DNA TGTGCCAGTAGCTCGACAGGGGGCGAGTGGTACGAGCAGTACTTC.

Only a few counts were recorded for this clone. This chain's CDR3 is CASSLLGGDQPQHF. CDR3 coding DNA: TGTGCCAGCAGCTTATTAGGCGGCGATCAGCCCCAGCATTTT. This chain uses TRBV7-6 with TRBJ1-5, with D hard to call. V was clipped by 2 bases and J by 5 bases, with 10 bases between them. The germline V gene encodes CDR1 SGHVS and CDR2 FNYEAQ. This CDR3 comprises 14 residues.